This T cell receptor beta chain was identified during a study of technical replicates of blood from several donors (dated by TCRdb to 2015 to 2018). Receptor amplification or capture employed the immunoSEQ multiplex PCR assay. As stored in TCRdb, this immuneACCESS dataset retains in-frame rearrangements with V and J assigned. A fraction of the clones does not appear; measured against another copy, unresolved V genes explain less than half of the discrepancy, and the remainder lacks a known reason. The sample table holds 75,000 to 95,000 clones, of which under 95% were seen once. The top ten constitute approximately 0.28% of the sample. In regard to this clone: The specificity of this receptor is unknown. Base qualities are not provided; no much larger clone lies one nucleotide away.

The CDR3 contains 15 residues, cysteine and phenylalanine counted. The sequence is cut down to CDR3 DNA, 45 bases in frame from base 1. CDR1 SNHLY and CDR2 FYNNEI are derived from the germline V gene. The V and J ends are trimmed by 0 bases and 1 base, leaving 9 bases between them. Source material: T cells isolated from PBMCs. The receptor was isolated from a human donor in good health. The chain joins TRBV2 to TRBJ1-2, with an unclear D gene assignment. The nucleotide sequence reads as follows: TGTGCCAGCAGTGAAGCGCGGGCGAATAACTATGGCTACACCTTC. The encoded protein is CASSEARANNYGYTF. Extended through the reference TRBV2 and TRBJ1-2 proteins, this CDR3 yields the full variable domain: EPEVTQTPSHQVTQMGQEVILRCVPISNHLYFYWYRQILGQKVEFLVSFYNNEISEKSEIFDDQFSVERPDGSNFTLKIRSTKLEDSAMYFCASSEARANNYGYTFGSGTRLTVV.